A single sample is the source of the 16 T cell receptor beta chains below, sequenced in a study of cytotoxic CD8 clonotypes in ibrutinib-treated CLL. TCRdb's table, derived via immunoSEQ multiplex PCR, lists solely in-frame clones and lacks some. The sample carries approximately 74,000 clones, more than 75% recorded once. This sample comprised PBMCs, obtained at disease progression, from a patient treated with ibrutinib. The receptors were sampled from a human donor with chronic lymphocytic leukemia.

The rearrangement uses TRBV6-4 and TRBJ1-2; D uncertain. The CDR3 is 14 amino acids. V was cut by 4 bases and J by 4 bases, with 13 bases left in between. The germline CDR1 and CDR2 sequences are MRHNA and SNTAGT. CDR3 DNA sequence: TGTGCCAGCAGTGTTACAACAACTGGCTATGGCTACACCTTC. Translated: CASSVTTTGYGYTF.

This clone was counted only a few times. The J gene is TRBJ2-5, the V gene TRBV2; TRBD1 aligns across 7 bases. This CDR3 is built from 14 residues. Germline loops: CDR1 SNHLY, CDR2 FYNNEI. Trimming took 3 bases from V and 4 from J; bases not matched to a gene: 5. The CDR3 loop reads CASSELTGRETQYF. CDR3 coding DNA: TGTGCCAGCAGTGAGTTGACAGGGAGAGAGACCCAGTACTTC.

The CDR3 loop is CASSSTGLLSYEQYF. The DNA of the CDR3 is TGTGCCAGCAGCTCGACGGGACTCCTCTCCTACGAGCAGTACTTC. The chain uses TRBV9 and TRBJ2-7; the D gene is possibly TRBD2 (6 bases). The germline CDR1 and CDR2 sequences are SGDLS and YYNGEE. The CDR3 has 15 amino acids. Trimming left V 4 bases short and J 0 bases short, with 14 bases between.

The chain is built from TRBV5-4 and TRBJ1-2, with a tentative D call TRBD1 (6 bases). CDR1 and CDR2 (germline): SGHNT, YYREEE (reference sequence). CDR3 length: 14 residues. The V end was cut by 4 bases, the J end by 6 bases, with 16 bases between. DNA for the CDR3: TGTGCCAGCAGCACCGGTGGGGGGGGCGATGGCTACACCTTC. Translation: CASSTGGGGDGYTF.

J is TRBJ1-2 and V is TRBV30, with a weak D call TRBD1 (5 bases). The V gene's germline CDR1 is GTSNPN and CDR2 SVGIG (reference sequence). V was pared by 1 base and J by 7 bases, with 25 bases between. The CDR3 is made up of 17 amino acids. This CDR3 reads CAWSANGGDRKRRGYTF. In DNA form, the CDR3 reads TGTGCCTGGAGTGCCAACGGGGGAGACAGAAAGAGACGTGGCTACACCTTC.

V is TRBV5-1 and J is TRBJ2-6; D uncertain. There are 15 residues in the CDR3. From germline, CDR1 is SGHRS and CDR2 YFSETQ. Trimming left V 0 bases short and J 3 bases short, with 7 bases between. CDR3 bases: TGCGCCAGCAGCTTGGTAGGGTTTGGGGCCAACGTCCTGACTTTC. Amino acid sequence: CASSLVGFGANVLTF.

This chain connects TRBV28 to TRBJ1-1; D may be TRBD1 (6 bases). This CDR3 has 16 residues. The germline CDR1 and CDR2 sequences are MDHEN and SYDVKM. Between the trimmed V and J ends, which lost 5 bases and 3 bases, there was a span of 19 bases. The CDR3, as DNA: TGTGCCAGCAGTCCACCAACAACAGGGTTTGACACTGAAGCTTTCTTT. This codes for CASSPPTTGFDTEAFF.

The V and J genes are TRBV27 and TRBJ2-7; 8 bases fit TRBD1. This CDR3 region has 13 residues. V shed 7 bases and J 2 bases; nucleotides not matched to a gene: 4. Germline CDR1 reads MNHEY; CDR2 reads SMNVEV (reference sequence). The CDR3 sequence: CASTGQVPYEQYF. CDR3 nucleotide sequence: TGTGCCAGCACGGGACAGGTGCCCTACGAGCAGTACTTC.

This clone was detected only once. The rearrangement uses TRBV7-8 and TRBJ1-2; 8 nucleotides align to TRBD1. CDR1 and CDR2 from the germline V gene are SGHVS and FQNEAQ. CDR3 length: 15 residues. The junction had 9 bases not matched to a gene; V was cut back by 1 base and J by 8 bases. The CDR3 bases are TGTGCCAGCAGCTTAGGGCCGGGACAGGAATGGGGCTACACCTTC. Translating gives CASSLGPGQEWGYTF.

This clone was found once. The chain couples TRBV4-1 to TRBJ1-2; D not resolved. CDR1 and CDR2 from the germline V gene are MGHRA and YSYEKL. V lost 1 base and J lost 0, with 12 bases in between. CDR3 length: 16 amino acids. DNA of the CDR3: TGCGCCAGCAGCCAAGGTACGGCCGGACCTAACTATGGCTACACCTTC. It translates to CASSQGTAGPNYGYTF.

This chain links TRBV18 with TRBJ1-2, with a weak D call TRBD1 (5 bases). Between the trimmed V and J ends, which lost 3 bases and 3 bases, there was a span of 11 bases. Germline V gene lookup returns CDR1 KGHSH and CDR2 LQKENI. The CDR3 runs to 14 residues. The CDR3 here is CASSPSGAHYGYTF. In DNA, the CDR3 is TGTGCCAGCTCACCTTCCGGGGCCCACTATGGCTACACCTTC.

J is TRBJ2-5 and V is TRBV7-9, with no clear D. This CDR3 spans 12 amino acids. Germline CDR1 reads SEHNR; CDR2 reads FQNEAQ (reference sequence). V lost 2 bases to trimming and J lost 4 bases, with 5 bases between them. In DNA form, the CDR3 reads TGTGCCAGCAGCTTATACTCAGAGACCCAGTACTTC. Translation gives CASSLYSETQYF.

V usage is TRBV6-1 and J usage is TRBJ2-3; D is uncertain. This CDR3 contains 17 residues. Germline CDR1 and CDR2: MNHNS and SASEGT. Trimming cost V 3 bases and J 1 base, with 17 bases left between them. CDR3 DNA: TGTGCCAGCAGTGATGTTCGAGTCGGTATGGGCACAGATACGCAGTATTTT. Translating gives CASSDVRVGMGTDTQYF.

The chain joins TRBV28 to TRBJ1-1; 7 bases match TRBD1. The CDR3 covers 20 residues. CDR1 and CDR2 (germline): MDHEN, SYDVKM. With V trimmed by 2 bases and J by 3 bases, 21 bases remained unmatched. DNA of the CDR3: TGTGCCAGCAGTTTAGGTAGTTACACAGGGGACGGCGGTCGGTACACTGAAGCTTTCTTT. This encodes CASSLGSYTGDGGRYTEAFF.

This sequence joins TRBV5-1 and TRBJ2-7; no clear D. Germline V lookup: CDR1 SGHRS, CDR2 YFSETQ. This CDR3 has 12 amino acids. V shed 2 bases and J shed 4 bases, with 7 bases lying between them. Here the CDR3 reads CASSLPSYEQYF. CDR3 bases: TGCGCCAGCAGCTTACCATCGTACGAGCAGTACTTC.

This chain links TRBV6-1 with TRBJ2-7, with a weak D call TRBD2 (6 bases). The ends were cut back, 3 bases at V and 7 bases at J, with 13 bases in the middle. Germline V gene sequence: CDR1 MNHNS, CDR2 SASEGT. The CDR3 is made up of 13 amino acids. This chain's CDR3 is CASSEGRAGEQYF. The CDR3 nucleotides are TGTGCCAGCAGTGAGGGGCGGGCGGGGGAGCAGTACTTC.